This TCR beta chain was observed in a study of OX40 agonist ivuxolimab in advanced cancers. Study summary: In three patients, partial responses were observed, one with hepatocellular carcinoma and two with cutaneous melanoma. Study-level points and caveats: Compared with CD4+, CD8+ T cells on average had more expanded clones.

On this clone: Its antigen is not known.

TCRdb keeps only in-frame clones here, not all; method: immunoSEQ multiplex PCR. The profile shows 77,000 or so clones, 85% to 95% of them singletons. Germline values: CDR1 GTSNPN, CDR2 SVGIG (reference sequence). This CDR3 comprises 14 residues. The V gene end was trimmed by 4 bases and the J gene end by 7 bases; junction bases not matched to a gene: 6. The V and J genes are TRBV30 and TRBJ1-6, with 8 bases aligning to TRBD1. Material: CD4+ or CD8+ T cells sorted from blood, obtained in a trial of the OX40 agonist ivuxolimab. The receptor was derived from an adult with an advanced solid tumor such as melanoma, head and neck, liver or kidney cancer. In nucleotides, the CDR3 is TGTGCCTGGACGGGAACAGGGGGAAATTCACCCCTCCACTTT. The encoded protein is CAWTGTGGNSPLHF.